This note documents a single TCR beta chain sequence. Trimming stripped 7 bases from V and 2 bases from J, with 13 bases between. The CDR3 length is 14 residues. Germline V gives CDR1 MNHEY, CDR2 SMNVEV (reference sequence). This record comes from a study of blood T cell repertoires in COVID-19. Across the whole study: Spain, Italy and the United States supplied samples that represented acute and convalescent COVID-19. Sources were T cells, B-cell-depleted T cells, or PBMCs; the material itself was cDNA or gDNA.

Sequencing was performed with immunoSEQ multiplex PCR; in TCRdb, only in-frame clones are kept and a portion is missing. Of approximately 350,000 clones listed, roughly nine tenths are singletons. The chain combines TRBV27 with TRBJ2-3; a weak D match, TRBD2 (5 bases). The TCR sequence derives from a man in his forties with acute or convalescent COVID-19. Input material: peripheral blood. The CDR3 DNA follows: TGTGCCAGCAACGGTCGGAGGCCCACAGATACGCAGTATTTT. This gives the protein CASNGRRPTDTQYF.